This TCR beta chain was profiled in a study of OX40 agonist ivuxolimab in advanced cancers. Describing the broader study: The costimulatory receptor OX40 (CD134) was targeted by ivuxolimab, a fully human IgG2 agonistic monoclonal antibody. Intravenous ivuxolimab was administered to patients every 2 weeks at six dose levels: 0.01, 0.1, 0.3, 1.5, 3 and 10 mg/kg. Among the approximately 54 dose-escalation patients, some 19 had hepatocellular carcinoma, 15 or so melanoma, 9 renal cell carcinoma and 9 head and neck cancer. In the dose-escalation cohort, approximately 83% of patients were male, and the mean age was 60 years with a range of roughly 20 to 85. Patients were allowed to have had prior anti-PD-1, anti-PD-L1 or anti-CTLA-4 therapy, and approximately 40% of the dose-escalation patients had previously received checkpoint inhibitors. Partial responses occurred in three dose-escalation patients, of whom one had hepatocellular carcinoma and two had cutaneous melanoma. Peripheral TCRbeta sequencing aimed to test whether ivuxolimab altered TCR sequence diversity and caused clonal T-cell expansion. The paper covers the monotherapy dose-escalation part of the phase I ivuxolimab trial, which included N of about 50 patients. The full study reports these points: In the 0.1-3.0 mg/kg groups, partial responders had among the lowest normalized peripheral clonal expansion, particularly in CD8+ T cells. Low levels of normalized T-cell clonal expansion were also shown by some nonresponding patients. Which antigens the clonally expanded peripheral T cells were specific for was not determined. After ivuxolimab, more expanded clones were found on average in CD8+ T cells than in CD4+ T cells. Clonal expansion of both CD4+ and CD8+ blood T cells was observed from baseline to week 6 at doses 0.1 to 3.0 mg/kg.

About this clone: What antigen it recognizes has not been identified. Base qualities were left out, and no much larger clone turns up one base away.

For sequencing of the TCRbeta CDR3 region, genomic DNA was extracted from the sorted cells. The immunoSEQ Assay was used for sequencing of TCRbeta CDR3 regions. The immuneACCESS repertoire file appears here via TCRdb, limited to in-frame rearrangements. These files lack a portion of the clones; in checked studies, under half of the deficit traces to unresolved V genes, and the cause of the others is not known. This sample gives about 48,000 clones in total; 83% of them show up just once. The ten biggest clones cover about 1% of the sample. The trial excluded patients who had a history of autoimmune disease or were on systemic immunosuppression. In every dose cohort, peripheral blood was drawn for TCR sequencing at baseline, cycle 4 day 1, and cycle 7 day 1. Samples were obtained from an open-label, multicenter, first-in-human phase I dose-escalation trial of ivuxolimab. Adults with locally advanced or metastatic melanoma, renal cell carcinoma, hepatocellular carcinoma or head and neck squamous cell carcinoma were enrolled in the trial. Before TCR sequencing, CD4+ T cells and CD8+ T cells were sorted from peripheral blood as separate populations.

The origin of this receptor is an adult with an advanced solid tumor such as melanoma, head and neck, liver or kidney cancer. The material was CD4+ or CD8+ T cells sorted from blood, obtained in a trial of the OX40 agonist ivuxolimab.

CDR3 reads: CAIGTGDQPQHF. The sequence in DNA is TGTGCCATCGGGACAGGGGATCAGCCCCAGCATTTT. Recombination connected TRBV10-3 to TRBJ1-5; TRBD1 lines up with 10 middle nucleotides. Including the terminal cysteine and phenylalanine, the CDR3 comprises 12 residues. Only the CDR3 DNA stays, 36 bases, in frame from base 1. The germline V gene specifies ENHRY as CDR1 and SYGVKD as CDR2. V is pruned by 8 bases and J by 5 bases, leaving 0 bases of the junction without a gene match.